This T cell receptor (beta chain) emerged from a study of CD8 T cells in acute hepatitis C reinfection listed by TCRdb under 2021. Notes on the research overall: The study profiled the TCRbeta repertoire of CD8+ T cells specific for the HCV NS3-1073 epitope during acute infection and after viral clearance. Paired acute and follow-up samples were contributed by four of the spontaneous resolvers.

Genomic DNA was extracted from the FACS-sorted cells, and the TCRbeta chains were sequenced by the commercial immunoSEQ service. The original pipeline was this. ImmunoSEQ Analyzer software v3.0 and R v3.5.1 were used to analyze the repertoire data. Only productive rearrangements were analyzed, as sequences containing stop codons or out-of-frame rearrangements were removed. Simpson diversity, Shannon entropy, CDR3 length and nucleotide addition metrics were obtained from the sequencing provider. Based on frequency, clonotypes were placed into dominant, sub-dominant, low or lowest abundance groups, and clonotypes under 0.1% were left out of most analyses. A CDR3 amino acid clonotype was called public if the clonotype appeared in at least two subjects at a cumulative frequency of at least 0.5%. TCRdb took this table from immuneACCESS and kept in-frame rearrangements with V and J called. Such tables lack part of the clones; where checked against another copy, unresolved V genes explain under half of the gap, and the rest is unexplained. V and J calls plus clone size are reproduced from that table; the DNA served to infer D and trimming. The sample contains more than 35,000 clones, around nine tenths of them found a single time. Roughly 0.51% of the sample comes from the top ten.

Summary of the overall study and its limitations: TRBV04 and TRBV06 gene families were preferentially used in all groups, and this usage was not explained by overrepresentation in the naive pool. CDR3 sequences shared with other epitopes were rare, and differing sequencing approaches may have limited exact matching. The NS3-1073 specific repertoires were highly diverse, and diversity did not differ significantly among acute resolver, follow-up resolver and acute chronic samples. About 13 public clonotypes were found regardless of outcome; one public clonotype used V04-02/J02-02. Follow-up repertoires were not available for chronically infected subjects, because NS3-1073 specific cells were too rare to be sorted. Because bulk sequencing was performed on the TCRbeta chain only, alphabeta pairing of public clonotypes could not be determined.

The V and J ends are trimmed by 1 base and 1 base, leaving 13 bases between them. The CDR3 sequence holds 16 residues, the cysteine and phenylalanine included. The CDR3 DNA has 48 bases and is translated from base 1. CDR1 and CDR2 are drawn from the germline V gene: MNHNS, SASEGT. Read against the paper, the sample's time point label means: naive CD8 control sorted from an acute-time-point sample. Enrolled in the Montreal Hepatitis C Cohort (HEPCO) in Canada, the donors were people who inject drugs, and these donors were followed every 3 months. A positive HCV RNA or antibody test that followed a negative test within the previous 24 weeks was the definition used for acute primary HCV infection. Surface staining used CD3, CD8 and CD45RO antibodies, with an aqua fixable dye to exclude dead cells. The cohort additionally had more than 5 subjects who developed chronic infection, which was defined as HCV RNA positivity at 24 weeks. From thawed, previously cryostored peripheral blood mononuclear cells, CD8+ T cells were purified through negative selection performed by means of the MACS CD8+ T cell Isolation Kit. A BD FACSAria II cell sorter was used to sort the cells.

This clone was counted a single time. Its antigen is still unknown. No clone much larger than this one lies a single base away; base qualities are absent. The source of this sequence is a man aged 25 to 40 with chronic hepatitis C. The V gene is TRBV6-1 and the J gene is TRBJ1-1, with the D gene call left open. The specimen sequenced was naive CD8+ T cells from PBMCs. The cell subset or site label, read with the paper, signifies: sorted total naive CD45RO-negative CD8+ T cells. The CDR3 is CASSEGRWFGNTEAFF. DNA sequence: TGTGCCAGCAGTGAAGGGAGGTGGTTCGGGAACACTGAAGCTTTCTTT.